Each of the 6 T cell receptor beta chains below was sequenced from the same sample in a study of beta chain features in type 1 diabetes. Study-level results: Moderate yet significant TCRB CDR3 shortening was seen in Type 1 diabetes patients in all four CD4+ subsets.

These TCRs' antigens remain unknown. The entirety of the isolated RNA underwent reverse transcription, so expressed TCRB transcripts were sequenced. Assay: immunoSEQ multiplex PCR; the TCRdb copy retains only in-frame clones and omits some. The table records more than 550,000 clones, over 11% of them present only once. Source material: naive CD4+ T cells from blood. The receptors stem from a man between 18 and 35 years old with type 1 diabetes.

This chain links TRBV7-2 with TRBJ2-7; 8 bases line up with TRBD1. This CDR3 region has 14 residues. Germline CDR1 SGHTA, CDR2 FQGNSA. V lost 5 bases and J lost 4; bases outside the gene matches: 7. CDR3 residues: CASSRPGGLYEQYF. The CDR3, as DNA: TGTGCCAGCAGCCGTCCAGGGGGCCTGTACGAGCAGTACTTC.

This clone was seen a handful of times. The genes are TRBV28 and TRBJ1-2, with D maybe TRBD1 (5 bases). V was cut by 5 bases and J by 4 bases, with 17 bases left in between. From germline, CDR1 is MDHEN and CDR2 SYDVKM. There are 15 residues in the CDR3. CDR3 nucleotides: TGTGCCAGCAGTCCTCTCCCAGGGACCAGCTATGGCTACACCTTC. It translates to CASSPLPGTSYGYTF.

This clone was seen a few times. The chain has TRBV28 and TRBJ2-7; D remains unclear. This CDR3 region has 14 residues. With 4 bases removed from V and 2 bases from J, the gap between germline ends came to 12 bases. CDR1 and CDR2 (germline): MDHEN, SYDVKM. This chain's CDR3 is CASSSGTATYEQYF. The CDR3 DNA reads as TGTGCCAGCAGTTCCGGTACAGCAACCTACGAGCAGTACTTC.

This clone has more than one count but fewer than ten. This chain uses TRBV27 with TRBJ1-3, with D possibly TRBD1 on 5 matching bases. V was shortened by 1 base and J by 2 bases, with 9 bases between the two germline ends. Germline V gene lookup returns CDR1 MNHEY and CDR2 SMNVEV (reference sequence). CDR3 length: 15 residues. The CDR3 reads CASSLLGGAGNTIYF. CDR3 DNA sequence: TGTGCCAGCAGTTTATTGGGGGGGGCTGGAAACACCATATATTTT.

This rearrangement joins TRBV30 to TRBJ1-1; D may be TRBD1 (5 bases). V was trimmed by 0 bases and J by 1 base, leaving 9 bases between them. The CDR3 covers 14 residues. Germline V gene data show CDR1 as GTSNPN and CDR2 as SVGIG (reference sequence). This CDR3 reads CAWSVETENTEAFF. CDR3 nucleotide sequence: TGTGCCTGGAGTGTTGAGACAGAGAACACTGAAGCTTTCTTT. Variable domain in full (rest from reference TRBV30 and TRBJ1-1): SQTIHQWPATLVQPVGSPLSLECTVEGTSNPNLYWYRQAAGRGLQLLFYSVGIGQISSEVPQNLSASRPQDRQFILSSKKLLLSDSGFYLCAWSVETENTEAFFGQGTRLTVV.

This clone has just a few counts. J is TRBJ1-4 and V is TRBV5-4, with D uncertain. Deletions cut 0 bases from V and 3 bases from J, with 12 bases between. The CDR3 loop spans 16 amino acids. Germline V gene lookup returns CDR1 SGHNT and CDR2 YYREEE (reference sequence). CDR3 bases: TGTGCCAGCAGCTTGGGGTCTCGAGCGGCTAATGAAAAACTGTTTTTT. Translated: CASSLGSRAANEKLFF.